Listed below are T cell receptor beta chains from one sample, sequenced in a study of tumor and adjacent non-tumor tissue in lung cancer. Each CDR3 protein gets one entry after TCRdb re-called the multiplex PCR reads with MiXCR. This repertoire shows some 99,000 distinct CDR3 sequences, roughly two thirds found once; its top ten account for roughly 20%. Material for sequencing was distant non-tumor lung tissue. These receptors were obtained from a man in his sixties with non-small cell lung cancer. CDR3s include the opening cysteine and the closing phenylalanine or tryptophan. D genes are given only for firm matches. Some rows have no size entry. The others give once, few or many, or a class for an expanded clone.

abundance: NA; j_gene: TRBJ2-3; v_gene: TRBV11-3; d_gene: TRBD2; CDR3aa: CASSFGLAGPVTHYF; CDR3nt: TGTGCCAGCAGCTTTGGGCTAGCGGGGCCAGTTACGCACTATTTT
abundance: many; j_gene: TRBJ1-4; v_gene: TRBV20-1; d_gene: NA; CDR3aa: CSARDWAATNEKLFF; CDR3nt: TGCAGTGCTAGAGATTGGGCAGCAACTAATGAAAAACTGTTTTTT
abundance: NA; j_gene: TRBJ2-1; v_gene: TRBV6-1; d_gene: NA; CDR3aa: CASNEGSGEDEQFF; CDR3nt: TGTGCCAGCAATGAAGGGTCAGGGGAAGATGAGCAGTTCTTC
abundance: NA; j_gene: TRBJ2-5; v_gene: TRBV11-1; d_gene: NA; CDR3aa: CASMYAPCVYSGLQETQYF; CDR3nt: TGTGCCAGCATGTACGCCCCATGCGTATATTCAGGACTCCAAGAGACCCAGTACTTC
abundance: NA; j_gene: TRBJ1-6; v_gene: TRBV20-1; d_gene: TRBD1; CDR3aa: CSARTTGGGENSPLHF; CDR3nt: TGCAGTGCGAGGACGACAGGGGGCGGTGAAAATTCACCCCTCCACTTT
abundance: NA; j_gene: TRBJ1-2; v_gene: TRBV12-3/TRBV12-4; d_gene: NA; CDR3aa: CASRLTDNYGHTF; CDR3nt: TGTGCCAGCAGGTTGACAGACAATTATGGCCACACCTTC
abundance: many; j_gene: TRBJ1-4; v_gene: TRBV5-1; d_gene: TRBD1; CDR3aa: CASSFSPGQPNEKLFF; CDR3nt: TGCGCCAGCAGCTTTAGTCCGGGACAGCCTAATGAAAAACTGTTTTTT
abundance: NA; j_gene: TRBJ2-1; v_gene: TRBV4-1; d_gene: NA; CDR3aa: CASSQVDFHSYNERFF; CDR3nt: TGCGCTAGCAGCCAAGTGGACTTCCACTCCTACAATGAGCGGTTCTTC
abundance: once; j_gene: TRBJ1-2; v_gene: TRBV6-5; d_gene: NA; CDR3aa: CVSTEGTMMNYGYTF; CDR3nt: TGTGTCAGCACGGAGGGGACGATGATGAACTATGGCTACACCTTC
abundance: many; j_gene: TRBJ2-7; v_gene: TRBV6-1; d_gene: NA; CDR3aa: CASSEVPPGYEQYF; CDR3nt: TGTGCCAGCAGCGAAGTCCCCCCGGGGTACGAGCAGTACTTC
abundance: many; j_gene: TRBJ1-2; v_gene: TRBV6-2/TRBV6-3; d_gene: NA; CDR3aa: CASSYSWQPSDGYTF; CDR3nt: TGTGCCAGCAGTTACTCGTGGCAGCCCTCGGATGGCTACACCTTC
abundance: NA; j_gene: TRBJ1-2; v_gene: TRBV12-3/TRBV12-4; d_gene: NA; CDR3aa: CASSLRTQDNYGYTF; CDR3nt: TGTGCCAGCAGTTTACGGACGCAGGATAACTATGGCTACACCTTC
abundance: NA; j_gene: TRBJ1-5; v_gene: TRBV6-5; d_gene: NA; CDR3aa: CASSYGQYSNQPHHF; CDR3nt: TGTGCTAGCAGTTACGGTCAATATAGCAATCAGCCCCATCATTTT
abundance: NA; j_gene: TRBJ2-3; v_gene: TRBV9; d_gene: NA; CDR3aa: CASSVASAPTDTQYF; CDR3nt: TGTGCCAGCAGCGTAGCCTCAGCGCCCACAGATACGCAGTATTTT
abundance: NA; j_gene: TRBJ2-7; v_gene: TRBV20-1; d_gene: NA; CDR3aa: CSPSRGWNKQYF; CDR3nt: TGCAGTCCTAGCCGGGGCTGGAACAAGCAGTACTTC